The 5 T cell receptor beta chains below all came from one sample that was sequenced in a study of cytomegalovirus exposure and HLA in healthy donors. Both 60 Vbeta primers and 13 Jbeta primers went into the PCR. The data were produced by immunoSEQ multiplex PCR, yet TCRdb's version contains in-frame clones alone and is incomplete. The sample has roughly 150,000 clones, about 80% seen once. What was sequenced was PBMCs. Every receptor here comes from a woman aged 45-65 years in good health and CMV-seropositive.

This chain's CDR3 is CASSLDQRPDTQYF. The CDR3 coding sequence is TGTGCCAGCAGCTTGGACCAGCGCCCAGATACGCAGTATTTT. The chain joins TRBV5-4 to TRBJ2-3; D is unresolved. The ends were cut back, 0 bases at V and 4 bases at J, with 9 bases in the middle. The CDR3 loop spans 14 amino acids. Looked up from germline, CDR1 is SGHNT and CDR2 is YYREEE (reference sequence). The full variable domain, with the rest looked up from reference TRBV5-4 and TRBJ2-3, is ETGVTQSPTHLIKTRGQQVTLRCSSQSGHNTVSWYQQALGQGPQFIFQYYREEENGRGNFPPRFSGLQFPNYSSELNVNALELDDSALYLCASSLDQRPDTQYFGPGTRLTVL.

The chain has TRBV28 and TRBJ1-5; D unclear. The V and J ends lost 4 bases and 3 bases respectively, with 4 bases between them. The CDR3 contains 12 residues. CDR1 and CDR2 (germline): MDHEN, SYDVKM. The CDR3 here is CASSWPNQPQHF. For the CDR3, the DNA is TGTGCCAGCAGTTGGCCCAATCAGCCCCAGCATTTT. Full variable domain (rest looked up from reference TRBV28 and TRBJ1-5): DVKVTQSSRYLVKRTGEKVFLECVQDMDHENMFWYRQDPGLGLRLIYFSYDVKMKEKGDIPEGYSVSREKKERFSLILESASTNQTSMYLCASSWPNQPQHFGDGTRLSIL.

This clone was seen more than once but under ten times. V gene TRBV27 combines with J gene TRBJ2-5, with TRBD1 identical over 11 bases. The CDR3 totals 16 residues. The germline V gene has CDR1 MNHEY and CDR2 SMNVEV (reference sequence). The ends lost 3 bases at V and 7 bases at J; junction bases unmatched: 10. CDR3 region: CASSLAGTGGKGTQYF. The CDR3 nucleotides read TGTGCCAGCAGTTTGGCCGGGACAGGGGGAAAAGGGACCCAGTACTTC.

The rearrangement joins TRBV7-2 to TRBJ2-1; D not resolved. V lost 5 bases, J lost 8 bases, and 7 bases lay in between. Germline assignment: CDR1 SGHTA and CDR2 FQGNSA. This CDR3 region has 11 residues. In DNA form, the CDR3 reads TGTGCCAGCAGCCGCCGGGATGAGCAGTTCTTC. Protein sequence: CASSRRDEQFF. Filled out from reference TRBV7-2 and TRBJ2-1, the complete variable domain reads GAGVSQSPSNKVTEKGKDVELRCDPISGHTALYWYRQSLGQGLEFLIYFQGNSAPDKSGLPSDRFSAERTGGSVSTLTIQRTQQEDSAVYLCASSRRDEQFFGPGTRLTVL.

The chain combines TRBV10-3 with TRBJ2-2, with 8 nucleotides matching TRBD2. This CDR3 contains 15 residues. Unmatched junction bases numbered 10, after V lost 6 bases and J lost 7 bases. Looked up from germline, CDR1 is ENHRY and CDR2 is SYGVKD. The CDR3 DNA is TGTGCCATCAGGGGTTTCGGGGGGGCCGGCGGGGAGCTGTTTTTT. It encodes CAIRGFGGAGGELFF.